This T cell receptor beta chain was captured in a study of patients and donors after allogeneic stem cell transplantation. This CDR3 comprises 14 residues. The germline V and J ends were trimmed by 4 bases and 0 bases, with 8 bases remaining between them. CDR1 is SGHRS and CDR2 is YFSETQ in the germline V gene. TCRdb reprocessed the RT-PCR reads via MiXCR and lists one record per CDR3 protein. The table records more than 150,000 distinct CDR3 sequences, 24% of them present only once. This clonotype was seen a few times. V and J are TRBV5-1 and TRBJ2-4; the D is unclear. The sequenced sample consisted of blood, either unsorted or a sorted T cell fraction (not recorded which). This clonotype was obtained from a human donor who was either an allogeneic HSCT recipient or a stem cell or donor lymphocyte infusion donor (not recorded which). It is not recorded whose cells these are; they may come from a transplant donor. The CDR3 DNA reads as TGCGCCAGCAGCCCAGGAGTAGCCAAAAACATTCAGTACTTC. It is translated as CASSPGVAKNIQYF.